This TCR beta chain is drawn from a study of blood T cell repertoires in COVID-19. In the study overall: Sites across the United States, Italy and Spain contributed samples from acute and convalescent COVID-19. In each case, the material was cDNA or gDNA derived from T cells, B-cell-depleted T cells, or PBMCs.

V shed 5 bases and J 2 bases; nucleotides not matched to a gene: 9. The CDR3 runs to 15 residues. Germline V gives CDR1 SGHVS, CDR2 FQNEAQ. As handled by the study authors: Estimates of nucleated cell counts were drawn from the amplification of reference gene primers. The protocol was immunoSEQ multiplex PCR, while the TCRdb copy is restricted to in-frame clones and leaves out a portion. D and trimming come from the DNA, and the V and J calls and clone size come from that table. The sample yields about 110,000 clones, over 60% seen once. The receptor was isolated from a human donor in a cohort sampled during active or convalescent COVID-19. Sequencing input: peripheral blood. The V and J genes are TRBV7-8 and TRBJ2-7, with 7 bases lining up with TRBD1. This CDR3 reads CASSPTNRGAYEQYF. CDR3 nucleotide sequence: TGTGCCAGCAGCCCAACAAACAGGGGTGCCTACGAGCAGTACTTC.